Included here is one T cell receptor beta chain sequence, with context. How the authors handled the data: Scientists estimated how many nucleated cells there were by amplifying reference gene primers. Only in-frame clones appear in the TCRdb table, and some are missing; sequencing was by immunoSEQ multiplex PCR. The D gene and trimming were derived from the DNA, and the V and J assignments and clone size from that table. The profile shows about 300,000 clones, roughly 80% of them singletons. The data were taken from a study of blood T cell repertoires in COVID-19. Study-level information: Some COVID-19 samples were acute and others convalescent; all came from the United States, Italy and Spain.

This TCR was sampled from a human donor with COVID-19, enrolled during active disease. The donor label of this sample is uncertain. Sequenced input: peripheral blood.

The CDR3 region is CASSLMSSGNTDTQYF. As DNA, the CDR3 is TGCGCCAGCAGCTTGATGTCTAGCGGAAACACAGATACGCAGTATTTT. This rearrangement joins TRBV5-1 to TRBJ2-3, with 7 bases fitting TRBD2. Germline V gene lookup returns CDR1 SGHRS and CDR2 YFSETQ. The CDR3 spans 16 residues. Trimming took 1 base from V and 2 from J; bases not matched to a gene: 7.